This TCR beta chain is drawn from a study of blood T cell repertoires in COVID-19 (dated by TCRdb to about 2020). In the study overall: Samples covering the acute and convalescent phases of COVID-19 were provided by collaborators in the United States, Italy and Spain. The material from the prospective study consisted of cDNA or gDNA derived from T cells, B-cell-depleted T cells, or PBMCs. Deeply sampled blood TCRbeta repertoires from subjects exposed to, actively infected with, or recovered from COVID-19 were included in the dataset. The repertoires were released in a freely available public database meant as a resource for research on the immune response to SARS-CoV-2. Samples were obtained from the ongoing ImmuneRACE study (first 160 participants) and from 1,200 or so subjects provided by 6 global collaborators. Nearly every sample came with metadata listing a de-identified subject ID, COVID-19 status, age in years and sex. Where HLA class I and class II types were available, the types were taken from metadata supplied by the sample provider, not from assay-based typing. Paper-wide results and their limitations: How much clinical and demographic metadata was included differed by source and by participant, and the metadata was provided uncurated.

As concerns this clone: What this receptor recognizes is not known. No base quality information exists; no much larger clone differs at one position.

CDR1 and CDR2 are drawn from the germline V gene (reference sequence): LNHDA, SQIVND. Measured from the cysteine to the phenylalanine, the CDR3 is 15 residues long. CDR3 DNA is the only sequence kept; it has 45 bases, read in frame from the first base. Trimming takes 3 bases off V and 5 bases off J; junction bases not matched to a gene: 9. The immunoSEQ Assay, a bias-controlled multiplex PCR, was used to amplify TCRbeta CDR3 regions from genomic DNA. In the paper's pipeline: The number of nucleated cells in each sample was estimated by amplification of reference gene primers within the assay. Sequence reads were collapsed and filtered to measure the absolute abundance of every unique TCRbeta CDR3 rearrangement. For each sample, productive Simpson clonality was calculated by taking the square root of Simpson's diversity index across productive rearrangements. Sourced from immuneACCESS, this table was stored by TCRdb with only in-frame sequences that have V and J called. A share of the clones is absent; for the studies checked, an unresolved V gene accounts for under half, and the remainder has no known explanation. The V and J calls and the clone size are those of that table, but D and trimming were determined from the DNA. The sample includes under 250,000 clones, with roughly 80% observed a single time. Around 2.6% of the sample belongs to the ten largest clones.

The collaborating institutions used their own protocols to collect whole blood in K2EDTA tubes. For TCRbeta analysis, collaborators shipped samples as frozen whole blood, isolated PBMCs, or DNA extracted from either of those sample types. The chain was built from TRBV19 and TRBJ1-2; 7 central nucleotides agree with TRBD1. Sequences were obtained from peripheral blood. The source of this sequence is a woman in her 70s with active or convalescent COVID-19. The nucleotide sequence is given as TGTGCCAGTAGTATCCCCGGGACAGTTATTTATGGCTACACCTTC. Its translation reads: CASSIPGTVIYGYTF.